Shown below are 13 T cell receptor beta chains from a single sample sequenced in a study of control samples from healthy donors and cancer patients. Libraries were prepared by immunoSEQ multiplex PCR; TCRdb keeps only in-frame clonotypes and omits some of them. The sample yields 150,000 to 200,000 clones, about 90% seen once. The material sequenced was blood. Source of these receptors: a man aged 30 to 39 in good health.

This clone was observed a single time. The rearrangement links TRBV15 to TRBJ2-1; 9 bases line up with TRBD1. Germline-derived CDR1 and CDR2 are LNHNV and YYDKDF (reference sequence). The CDR3 is made up of 17 amino acids. J was trimmed by 4 bases and V by 3 bases; bases with no gene match: 10. CDR3 protein: CATSRIPGQGSYNEQFF. The CDR3, as DNA: TGTGCCACCAGCAGGATCCCGGGACAGGGAAGTTACAATGAGCAGTTCTTC. The full variable domain, completed using reference TRBV15 and TRBJ2-1, is DAMVIQNPRYQVTQFGKPVTLSCSQTLNHNVMYWYQQKSSQAPKLLFHYYDKDFNNEADTPDNFQSRRPNTSFCFLDIRSPGLGDTAMYLCATSRIPGQGSYNEQFFGPGTRLTVL.

The CDR3: CASSYSDSRRNTEAFF. In nucleotides, the CDR3 is TGTGCCAGCAGTTACTCGGACTCGCGGAGAAACACTGAAGCTTTCTTT. V is TRBV6-5 and J is TRBJ1-1; D gene unclear. Per germline, CDR1 MNHEY and CDR2 SVGAGI. The V end lost 0 bases, the J end lost 2 bases, and 13 bases lay between the germline ends. There are 16 residues in the CDR3.

J is TRBJ1-3 and V is TRBV5-1, with D uncertain. Germline V gives CDR1 SGHRS, CDR2 YFSETQ. V was cut by 4 bases and J by 8 bases, with 13 bases left in between. The CDR3 spans 13 residues. The CDR3 nucleotides read TGCGCCAGCAGCCTGACAAGTTCGGACACCATATATTTT. This encodes CASSLTSSDTIYF.

J is TRBJ2-7 and V is TRBV7-9; D is possibly TRBD1 (5 bases). The CDR3 loop spans 15 amino acids. Germline CDR1 SEHNR, CDR2 FQNEAQ (reference sequence). Trimming took off 2 bases at V and 5 bases at J, with 16 bases between the two ends. CDR3 protein: CASSLTPGRVDEQYF. CDR3 DNA sequence: TGTGCCAGCAGCTTAACTCCCGGCAGGGTAGACGAGCAGTACTTC.

The rearrangement links TRBV12-3 or TRBV12-4 to TRBJ2-3, with D unclear. Trimming left V 2 bases short and J 6 bases short, with 6 bases between. This CDR3 has 12 amino acids. The CDR3 sequence: CASSLISDTQYF. For the CDR3, the DNA is TGTGCCAGCAGTTTAATTAGTGATACGCAGTATTTT.

V gene TRBV10-2 combines with J gene TRBJ1-1; D gene ambiguous. V lost 6 bases, J lost 4 bases, and 12 bases lay in between. The CDR3 is 13 amino acids. CDR1 and CDR2 from the germline V gene are WSHSY and SAAADI. This CDR3 reads CASSEGRITEAFF. DNA for the CDR3: TGCGCCAGCAGCGAAGGACGGATCACTGAAGCTTTCTTT.

The genes are TRBV10-1 and TRBJ2-1; a weak D match, TRBD2 (5 bases). Trimming removed 8 bases at V and 3 bases at J, with 17 bases between. Germline-derived CDR1 and CDR2 are WNHNN and SYGVQD (reference sequence). This CDR3 spans 15 amino acids. CDR3 loop: CASLGSPPLYNEQFF. The CDR3 nucleotides read TGCGCCAGCTTAGGGAGTCCCCCTCTCTACAATGAGCAGTTCTTC.

This chain uses TRBV7-2 with TRBJ2-5; 8 bases map to TRBD2. CDR1 and CDR2 from the germline V gene are SGHTA and FQGNSA. The CDR3 has 13 residues. Trimming removed 5 bases from V and 4 bases from J; junction bases left unmatched: 3. The CDR3 DNA is TGTGCCAGCAGCCCACGGGGGGGAGAGACCCAGTACTTC. Protein sequence: CASSPRGGETQYF.

This clone was counted once. This chain links TRBV2 with TRBJ2-1, with 10 bases aligning to TRBD2. Germline lookup yields CDR1 SNHLY and CDR2 FYNNEI. Trimming at V came to 3 bases and at J to 6 bases, leaving 5 bases not matched to a gene. The CDR3 runs 15 residues. CDR3 nucleotide sequence: TGTGCCAGCAGTGAGGGCGCTAGCGGGGGCAATGAGCAGTTCTTC. Its protein is CASSEGASGGNEQFF. Full variable domain (remainder filled in from reference TRBV2 and TRBJ2-1): EPEVTQTPSHQVTQMGQEVILRCVPISNHLYFYWYRQILGQKVEFLVSFYNNEISEKSEIFDDQFSVERPDGSNFTLKIRSTKLEDSAMYFCASSEGASGGNEQFFGPGTRLTVL.

The J gene is TRBJ2-3, the V gene TRBV3-1 (or the pseudogene TRBV3-2); D ambiguous. The CDR3 is 12 amino acids. Germline V gives CDR1 LGHDT, CDR2 YNNKEL (reference sequence). Trimming shortened V by 4 bases and J by 10 bases, and 12 bases separated the two germline ends. This CDR3 is CASSPSGGAQYF. The CDR3 nucleotides read TGTGCCAGCAGCCCTTCCGGTGGGGCGCAGTATTTT.

The gene calls are TRBV29-1 and TRBJ1-3, with D uncertain. CDR1 is SQVTM and CDR2 is ANQGSEA in the germline V gene. The CDR3 length is 13 residues. V gave up 0 bases and J gave up 3 bases, with 6 bases separating them. CDR3: CSVEDLIGNTIYF. CDR3 nucleotide sequence: TGCAGCGTTGAAGATTTGATTGGAAACACCATATATTTT.

The chain has TRBV11-2 and TRBJ2-1, with TRBD2 as a possible D gene (7 bases). The CDR3 contains 16 residues. Per the germline V gene, CDR1 is SGHAT and CDR2 is FQNNGV. The V and J ends lost 3 bases and 0 bases respectively, with 12 bases between them. The CDR3 coding sequence is TGTGCCAGCAGCTTTGGCGGGGGCAGCTCCTACAATGAGCAGTTCTTC. It codes for CASSFGGGSSYNEQFF.

The rearrangement joins TRBV3-1 (or the pseudogene TRBV3-2) to TRBJ2-2; 8 nucleotides line up with TRBD1. With 3 bases clipped from V and 2 bases from J, the junction kept 2 bases outside the gene matches. The CDR3 totals 15 residues. Looked up from germline, CDR1 is LGHDT and CDR2 is YNNKEL (reference sequence). CDR3: CASSHRGRNTGELFF. Here the CDR3 DNA reads TGTGCCAGCAGCCACAGGGGGCGAAACACCGGGGAGCTGTTTTTT.